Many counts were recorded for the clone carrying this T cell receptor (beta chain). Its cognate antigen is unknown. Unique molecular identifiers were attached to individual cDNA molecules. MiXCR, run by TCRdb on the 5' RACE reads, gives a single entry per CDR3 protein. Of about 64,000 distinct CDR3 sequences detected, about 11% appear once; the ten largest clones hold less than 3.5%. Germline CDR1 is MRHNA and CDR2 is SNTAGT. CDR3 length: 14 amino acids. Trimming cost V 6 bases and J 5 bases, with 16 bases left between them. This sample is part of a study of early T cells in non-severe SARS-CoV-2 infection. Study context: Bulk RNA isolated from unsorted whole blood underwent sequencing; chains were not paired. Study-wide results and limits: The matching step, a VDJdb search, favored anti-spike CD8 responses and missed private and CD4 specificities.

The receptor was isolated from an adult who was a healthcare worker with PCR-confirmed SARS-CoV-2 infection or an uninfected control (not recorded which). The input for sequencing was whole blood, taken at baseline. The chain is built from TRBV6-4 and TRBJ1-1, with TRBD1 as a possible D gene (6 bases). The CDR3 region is CASRRQDDSTEAFF. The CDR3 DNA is TGTGCCAGCAGGCGACAGGACGATTCGACTGAAGCTTTCTTT.